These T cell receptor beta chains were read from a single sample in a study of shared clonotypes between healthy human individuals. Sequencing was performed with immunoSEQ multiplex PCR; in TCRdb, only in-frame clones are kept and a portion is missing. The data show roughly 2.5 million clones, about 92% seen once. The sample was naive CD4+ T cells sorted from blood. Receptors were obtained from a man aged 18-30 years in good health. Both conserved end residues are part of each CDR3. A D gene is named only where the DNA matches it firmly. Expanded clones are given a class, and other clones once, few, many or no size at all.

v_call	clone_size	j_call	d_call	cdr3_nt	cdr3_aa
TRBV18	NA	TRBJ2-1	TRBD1	TGTGCCAGCTCACAGGACAGGCCGAACTACAATGAGCAGTTCTTC	CASSQDRPNYNEQFF
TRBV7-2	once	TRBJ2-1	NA	TGTGCCAGCAGCGACCCCGACATCAATGAGCAGTTCTTC	CASSDPDINEQFF
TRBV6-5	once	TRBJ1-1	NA	TGTGCCAGCAGTTCGAAAGCTCGAGAAGCTTTCTTT	CASSSKAREAFF
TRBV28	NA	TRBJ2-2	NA	TGTGCCAGCAGTTTCTTTGGGGGCATCGGGACCGGGGAGCTGTTTTTT	CASSFFGGIGTGELFF
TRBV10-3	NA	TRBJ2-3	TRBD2	TGTGCCATCAGTAAAAATAGCGGGGGGGCAACAGATACGCAGTATTTT	CAISKNSGGATDTQYF
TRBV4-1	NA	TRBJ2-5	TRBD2	TGCGCCAGCAGCCAAGATAGTGGCGGGAGGAGAGAGACCCAGTACTTC	CASSQDSGGRRETQYF
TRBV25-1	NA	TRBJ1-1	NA	TGTGCCAGCAGTGAAACCGGGAAGGCCAGTTGGACTGAAGCTTTCTTT	CASSETGKASWTEAFF
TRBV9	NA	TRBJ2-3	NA	TGTGCCAGCAGCGTAGGTGCGGGAAGGGAGGCAGATACGCAGTATTTT	CASSVGAGREADTQYF
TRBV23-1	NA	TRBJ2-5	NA	TGCGCCAGCAGTCAATTCGAGGGGTGCGAGACCCAGTACTTC	CASSQFEGCETQYF
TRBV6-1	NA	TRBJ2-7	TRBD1	TGTGCCAGCAGCCTGACAGGGAGCTCCTACGAGCAGTACTTC	CASSLTGSSYEQYF
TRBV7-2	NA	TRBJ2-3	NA	TGTGCCAGCAGCTTATTACAGATCCGCACAGATACGCAGTATTTT	CASSLLQIRTDTQYF
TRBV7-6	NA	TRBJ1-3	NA	TGTGCCAGCAGCTTAACGAGCTCTGGAAACACCATATATTTT	CASSLTSSGNTIYF
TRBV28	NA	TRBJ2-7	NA	TGTGCCAGCAGTTCCCCCGGGGGATTAATCGACGAGCAGTACTTC	CASSSPGGLIDEQYF
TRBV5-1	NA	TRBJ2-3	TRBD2	TGCGCCAGCAGCTCCCTCCGGGGGGGGAGAACAGATACGCAGTATTTT	CASSSLRGGRTDTQYF
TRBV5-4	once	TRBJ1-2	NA	TGTGCCAGCAGCTTGGGGGAGCCTGGATTCTATGGCTACACCTTC	CASSLGEPGFYGYTF
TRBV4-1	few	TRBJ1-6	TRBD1	TGCGCCAGCAGCCAGGTGGGACAGACTAATTCACCCCTCCACTTT	CASSQVGQTNSPLHF
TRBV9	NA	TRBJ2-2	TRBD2	TGTGCCAGCAGCGTAAGCTTAGCGGGGGTCGGCGGGGAGCTGTTTTTT	CASSVSLAGVGGELFF
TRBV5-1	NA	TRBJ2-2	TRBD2	TGCGCCAGCAGCTGGACTAGCGGGAGGTCGAACACCGGGGAGCTGTTTTTT	CASSWTSGRSNTGELFF
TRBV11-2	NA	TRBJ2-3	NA	TGTGCCAGCAGCTTATTTGCAGGGAGCACAGATACGCAGTATTTT	CASSLFAGSTDTQYF
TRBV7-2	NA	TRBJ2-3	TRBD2	TGTGCCAGCAGCTTAAACGGGAGGGCCGTAGATACGCAGTATTTT	CASSLNGRAVDTQYF
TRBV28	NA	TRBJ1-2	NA	TGTGCCAGCAGTTTTAACGGGAACTATGGCTACACCTTC	CASSFNGNYGYTF
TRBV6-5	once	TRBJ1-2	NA	TGTGCCAGCAGTTACGGTGGGGGTACCTATGGCTACACCTTC	CASSYGGGTYGYTF
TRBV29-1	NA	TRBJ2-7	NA	TGCAGCGTTATGGACTCTACTTGGGACGAGCAGTACTTC	CSVMDSTWDEQYF
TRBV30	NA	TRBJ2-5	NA	TGTGCCTGGAGTGTAGTCGGAGGGGGCCAAGAGACCCAGTACTTC	CAWSVVGGGQETQYF
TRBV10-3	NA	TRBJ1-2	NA	TGTGCCATCAGCGACAGCGGCTATGGCTACACCTTC	CAISDSGYGYTF
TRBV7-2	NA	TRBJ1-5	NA	TGTGCCAGCAGCTTATCCAGGGAAAGCAATCAGCCCCAGCATTTT	CASSLSRESNQPQHF
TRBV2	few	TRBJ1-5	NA	TGTGCCAGCAGTGATCCCGGGCCCCAGCATTTT	CASSDPGPQHF
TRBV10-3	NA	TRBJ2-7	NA	TGTGCCATCGGCCCAGTCTACGAGCAGTACTTC	CAIGPVYEQYF
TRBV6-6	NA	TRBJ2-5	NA	TGTGCCAGCGGAACAGGAGGCCAAGAGACCCAGTACTTC	CASGTGGQETQYF
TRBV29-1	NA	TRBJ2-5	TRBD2	TGCAGCGTGGGACTAGCTCGAGGCGGGGAGACCCAGTACTTC	CSVGLARGGETQYF
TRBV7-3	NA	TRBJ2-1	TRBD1	TGTGCCAGCAGCTTAACGGGACAGGCTTACAATGAGCAGTTCTTC	CASSLTGQAYNEQFF
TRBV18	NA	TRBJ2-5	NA	TGTGCCAGCTCACCATTGGCCTCACAAGAGACCCAGTACTTC	CASSPLASQETQYF
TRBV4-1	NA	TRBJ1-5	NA	TGCGCCAGCAGCCAAGTTGTGACGGATAGCAATCAGCCCCAGCATTTT	CASSQVVTDSNQPQHF
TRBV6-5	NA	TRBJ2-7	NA	TGTGCCAGCAGGAGGGGGGACTCGTACTTATACGAGCAGTACTTC	CASRRGDSYLYEQYF
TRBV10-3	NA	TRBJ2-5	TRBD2	TGTGCCATCAGTCGGACTAGCGGGCAGCGAGAGACCCAGTACTTC	CAISRTSGQRETQYF